This T cell receptor beta chain was obtained from a study of blood T cell repertoires in COVID-19. Study-wide context: Specimens from acute and convalescent COVID-19 originated in the United States, Italy and Spain. T cells, B-cell-depleted T cells, or PBMCs supplied cDNA or gDNA.

Original handling: The assay estimated nucleated cells by amplifying reference gene primers. The data were produced by immunoSEQ multiplex PCR, yet TCRdb's version contains in-frame clones alone and is incomplete. The V and J calls and clone size come from that table; D and trimming were worked out from the DNA. The sample shows fewer than 95,000 clones, 70% to 90% of them seen only once. Trimming left V 3 bases short and J 2 bases short, with 2 bases between. Per germline, CDR1 KGHSH and CDR2 LQKENI. CDR3 length equals 11 residues. The sample was peripheral blood. V gene TRBV18 combines with J gene TRBJ2-7; D uncertain. The TCR sequence derives from a man aged 50-60 years with acute or convalescent COVID-19. Written as DNA, the CDR3 is TGTGCCAGCTCACCCGCCTACGAGCAGTACTTC. Translating gives CASSPAYEQYF. Full variable domain (rest looked up from reference TRBV18 and TRBJ2-7): NAGVMQNPRHLVRRRGQEARLRCSPMKGHSHVYWYRQLPEEGLKFMVYLQKENIIDESGMPKERFSAEFPKEGPSILRIQQVVRGDSAAYFCASSPAYEQYFGPGTRLTVT.